This TCR beta chain comes out of a study of human T cells and chemical hapten exposure. Findings and limits, study-wide: Expanded TCR sets contained significantly more large CDR3 similarity clusters than controls.

Time point meaning: pre-sensitization, week 0. Described treatment: therapeutic diphenylcyclopropenone sensitization with weekly scalp DPC. Patch tests were applied only after blood draws. TCRdb processed the RACE reads anew with MiXCR; each CDR3 protein has one entry. Of approximately 400,000 distinct CDR3 sequences in the sample, about 5.1% are singletons; the top ten hold 2.6%. This clonotype was counted a few times. Its antigen is unidentified. Trimming removed 6 bases from V and 11 bases from J, with 13 bases in between. From germline, CDR1 is DFQATT and CDR2 SNEGSKA (reference sequence). CDR3 length: 11 residues.

The source of this sequence is a woman aged 45-65 years with alopecia areata. Some clones in this sample may be carry-over from other donors' samples. The sample here was whole blood, taken in connection with sensitization to the hapten diphenylcyclopropenone (DPC). The chain has TRBV20-1 and TRBJ1-4, with D maybe TRBD1 (6 bases). The DNA of the CDR3 is TGCAGTGCCGAACCAGGGGTTAAACTGTTTTTT. Its translation is CSAEPGVKLFF.